The 25 T cell receptor beta chains below come from one sample, sequenced in a study of blood T cell repertoires in COVID-19. TCRdb's copy holds only in-frame clones and misses some; the assay was immunoSEQ multiplex PCR. The sample includes roughly 98,000 clones, around 85% of them seen just once. Sequencing input: peripheral blood. These receptors were obtained from a woman aged 65 to 85 with active or convalescent COVID-19.

The chain employs TRBV2 and TRBJ2-1; 7 bases line up with TRBD1. The J segment lost 8 bases and the V segment lost 4 bases, leaving 5 bases of the junction unmatched. The CDR3 has 13 amino acids. Germline-derived CDR1 and CDR2 are SNHLY and FYNNEI. This CDR3 is CASSGQGVYEQFF. As DNA, the CDR3 is TGTGCCAGCAGTGGGCAGGGGGTCTATGAGCAGTTCTTC.

The chain couples TRBV9 to TRBJ1-5; TRBD1 aligns across 9 bases. CDR1 is SGDLS, CDR2 YYNGEE, per germline. This CDR3 comprises 15 residues. V dropped 3 bases and J dropped 5; count of bases not matched to a gene: 6. The CDR3 protein is CASSAHDRGDQPQHF. The CDR3 bases are TGTGCCAGCAGCGCCCACGACAGGGGGGATCAGCCCCAGCATTTT.

The chain couples TRBV28 to TRBJ2-7; 10 bases are a match to TRBD1. Germline CDR1 reads MDHEN; CDR2 reads SYDVKM. Trimming cost V 4 bases and J 2 bases; bases outside gene matches: 5. CDR3 size: 15 residues. The CDR3 DNA follows: TGTGCCAGCAGTTCGTGGGGACAGGGGACCTACGAGCAGTACTTC. The encoded protein is CASSSWGQGTYEQYF.

Here the CDR3 reads CASSPTPTGGSSYNSPLHF. The CDR3 DNA reads TGTGCCAGCAGCCCCACCCCCACAGGGGGGAGCTCCTATAATTCACCCCTCCACTTT. This chain joins TRBV7-8 and TRBJ1-6, with 8 bases matching TRBD1. The CDR3 spans 19 residues. Trimming cost V 5 bases and J 0 bases; bases outside gene matches: 12. Germline CDR1 and CDR2: SGHVS and FQNEAQ.

This clone was observed a handful of times. The V call is TRBV10-1, the J call TRBJ1-6; TRBD1 is a possible D gene (6 bases). This CDR3 has 14 residues. Germline CDR1 WNHNN, CDR2 SYGVQD (reference sequence). V gave up 5 bases and J gave up 10 bases, with 15 bases separating them. CDR3: CASSRGRGFSPLHF. In nucleotides, the CDR3 is TGCGCCAGCAGTAGAGGCAGGGGCTTCTCACCCCTCCACTTT.

The V call is TRBV13, the J call TRBJ2-1, with 11 bases matching TRBD2. The CDR3 has 16 amino acids. J gave up 10 bases and V 6 bases, and 14 bases lay outside the gene matches. Germline lookup yields CDR1 PRHDT and CDR2 FYEKMQ (reference sequence). This CDR3 reads CASSALAGVRPREQFF. The DNA for the CDR3 is TGTGCCAGCAGTGCACTAGCGGGGGTCCGTCCTAGGGAGCAGTTCTTC.

About this clone itself: Additional DNA sequences in this sample encode the identical CDR3. V and J are TRBV7-6 and TRBJ1-1, with D unresolved. V lost 1 base, J lost 1 base, and 7 bases lay in between. Germline V gene data show CDR1 as SGHVS and CDR2 as FNYEAQ. The CDR3 runs to 14 residues. The CDR3 nucleotides read TGTGCCAGCAGCTTAGGCCGAGGGAACACTGAAGCTTTCTTT. It specifies CASSLGRGNTEAFF.

The V and J genes are TRBV5-1 and TRBJ2-5, with 11 bases lining up with TRBD2. V was clipped by 0 bases and J by 7 bases; unmatched bases: 8. Germline assignment: CDR1 SGHRS and CDR2 YFSETQ. CDR3 size: 16 residues. DNA of the CDR3: TGCGCCAGCAGCTTGGAACTAGCGGGGGCCGACGCGACCCAGTACTTC. Its translation is CASSLELAGADATQYF.

The chain uses TRBV4-3 and TRBJ1-2, with D unclear. Between the trimmed V and J ends, which lost 0 bases and 4 bases, there was a span of 12 bases. The CDR3 consists of 15 residues. CDR1 is LGHNA, CDR2 YSLEER, per germline. The CDR3, as DNA: TGCGCCAGCAGCCAAGATATCAACAGTCCCTATGGCTACACCTTC. Translating gives CASSQDINSPYGYTF.

This chain uses TRBV5-1 with TRBJ1-6; no clear D. Looked up from germline, CDR1 is SGHRS and CDR2 is YFSETQ. This CDR3 is built from 16 residues. The V gene lost 1 base and the J gene lost 0 bases, with 8 bases spanning the gap. CDR3 bases: TGCGCCAGCAGCTTGAGTTCGAGCTCCTATAATTCACCCCTCCACTTT. Amino acid sequence: CASSLSSSSYNSPLHF.

The chain is built from TRBV11-2 and TRBJ1-1; D possibly corresponds to TRBD1 (6 bases). The CDR3 spans 13 residues. The germline V gene encodes CDR1 SGHAT and CDR2 FQNNGV. Trimming pared 4 bases from V and 2 bases from J, leaving 8 bases between. The DNA of the CDR3 is TGTGCCAGCAGCTCGGACAGAAACACTGAAGCTTTCTTT. This gives the protein CASSSDRNTEAFF.

The V call is TRBV6-5, the J call TRBJ1-2, with 7 positions matching TRBD1. CDR3 length: 13 residues. With 11 bases clipped from V and 3 bases from J, the junction kept 9 bases outside the gene matches. Germline CDR1 reads MNHEY; CDR2 reads SVGAGI. The CDR3 nucleotides are TGTGCCTCGAGGGTCGGACAGGACTATGGCTACACCTTC. Amino acids: CASRVGQDYGYTF.

The chain joins TRBV6-5 to TRBJ1-1; the match to TRBD1 covers 7 bases. Germline V gives CDR1 MNHEY, CDR2 SVGAGI. The CDR3 consists of 13 residues. V was clipped by 5 bases and J by 8 bases; unmatched bases: 8. For the CDR3, the DNA is TGTGCCAGCAGTCAGGCAGGGGGATTGGAAGCTTTCTTT. Translating it yields CASSQAGGLEAFF.

CDR3 amino acids: CASSELGPSSYGYTF. For the CDR3, the DNA is TGTGCCAGCAGTGAATTGGGGCCCTCGAGCTATGGCTACACCTTC. The chain recombines TRBV6-1 with TRBJ1-2, with D perhaps TRBD1 (5 bases). V lost 2 bases to trimming and J lost 4 bases, with 14 bases between them. Germline V gene data show CDR1 as MNHNS and CDR2 as SASEGT. This CDR3 region has 15 residues.

This clone was observed once. The CDR3 is CASSIRQADILNQPQHF. CDR3 nucleotide sequence: TGTGCCAGTAGTATCCGACAGGCTGACATACTTAATCAGCCCCAGCATTTT. This chain connects TRBV19 to TRBJ1-5, with D perhaps TRBD1 (6 bases). V dropped 3 bases and J dropped 4 bases, with 19 bases sitting between them. CDR1 LNHDA and CDR2 SQIVND come from the germline V gene (reference sequence). This CDR3 is built from 17 residues.

The chain employs TRBV18 and TRBJ2-7; TRBD2 is a possible D gene (5 bases). The germline V gene has CDR1 KGHSH and CDR2 LQKENI. The CDR3 extends over 14 amino acids. The germline V and J ends were trimmed by 2 bases and 2 bases, with 10 bases remaining between them. The CDR3 sequence is CASSPSGIPYEQYF. The DNA of the CDR3 is TGTGCCAGCTCACCATCCGGGATCCCCTACGAGCAGTACTTC.

This clone was detected once. The chain joins TRBV3-1 (or the pseudogene TRBV3-2) to TRBJ1-1; TRBD1 matches 8 bases. The CDR3 is 14 residues long. Trimming removed 4 bases from V and 5 bases from J; junction bases left unmatched: 6. CDR1 LGHDT and CDR2 YNNKEL come from the germline V gene (reference sequence). CDR3 in DNA: TGTGCCAGCAGCCTTCAGGGGGCGAGAACTGAAGCTTTCTTT. Amino acid sequence: CASSLQGARTEAFF.

The gene calls are TRBV28 and TRBJ2-7; TRBD1 is a possible D gene (6 bases). V lost 5 bases and J 0 bases, leaving 11 bases between the germline ends. This CDR3 has 14 residues. Per germline, CDR1 MDHEN and CDR2 SYDVKM. The CDR3 loop reads CASSSWTVSYEQYF. CDR3 nucleotides: TGTGCCAGCAGTAGTTGGACAGTCTCCTACGAGCAGTACTTC.

This rearrangement joins TRBV7-2 to TRBJ1-3; D might be TRBD1 (5 bases). Germline lookup yields CDR1 SGHTA and CDR2 FQGNSA. Trimming took off 6 bases at V and 0 bases at J, with 12 bases between the two ends. The CDR3 covers 15 residues. CDR3 protein: CASSLQATSGNTIYF. The CDR3 DNA is TGTGCCAGCAGTTTACAGGCGACCTCTGGAAACACCATATATTTT.

The chain recombines TRBV12-3 or TRBV12-4 with TRBJ2-1; 7 bases fit TRBD2. There are 13 residues in the CDR3. V was pared by 5 bases and J by 8 bases, with 6 bases of the junction left unmatched. CDR3 nucleotides: TGTGCCAGCAGTCGAGGGGAGGGCTATGAGCAGTTCTTC. Protein: CASSRGEGYEQFF.

The V gene is TRBV5-1, the J gene TRBJ2-3; TRBD1 aligns across 7 bases. Per the germline V gene, CDR1 is SGHRS and CDR2 is YFSETQ. Trimming at V came to 0 bases and at J to 0 bases, leaving 4 bases not matched to a gene. This CDR3 is built from 16 residues. This chain's CDR3 is CASSLGGQASTDTQYF. CDR3 nucleotide sequence: TGCGCCAGCAGCTTGGGCGGACAGGCCAGCACAGATACGCAGTATTTT.

The chain recombines TRBV16 with TRBJ1-2, with D unresolved. The CDR3 covers 13 residues. V was cut by 4 bases and J by 2 bases, with 8 bases left in between. Germline V gene data show CDR1 as KGHSY and CDR2 as FQNENV. The CDR3 sequence is CASSRDMNYGYTF. For the CDR3, the DNA is TGTGCCAGCAGCCGCGACATGAACTATGGCTACACCTTC.

This clone was detected only once. This sequence joins TRBV9 and TRBJ2-5; no clear D. The CDR3 loop spans 13 amino acids. The V gene lost 7 bases and the J gene lost 5 bases, with 15 bases spanning the gap. The germline CDR1 and CDR2 sequences are SGDLS and YYNGEE. The CDR3 nucleotides read TGTGCCAGCGGAGACGAGGTTCACGAGACCCAGTACTTC. Protein product: CASGDEVHETQYF. Combining the CDR3 with reference TRBV9 and TRBJ2-5 gives the whole variable domain DSGVTQTPKHLITATGQRVTLRCSPRSGDLSVYWYQQSLDQGLQFLIQYYNGEERAKGNILERFSAQQFPDLHSELNLSSLELGDSALYFCASGDEVHETQYFGPGTRLLVL.

The CDR3 DNA follows: TGTGCCAGTAGTATGGACAGGGTTCAGCCCCAGCATTTT. It encodes CASSMDRVQPQHF. This sequence joins TRBV19 and TRBJ1-5; TRBD1 agrees at 8 bases. CDR1 and CDR2 from the germline V gene are LNHDA and SQIVND (reference sequence). V lost 3 bases to trimming and J lost 6 bases; unmatched junction nucleotides: 1. This CDR3 has 13 residues.

V is TRBV9 and J is TRBJ2-3; D is ambiguous. V shed 2 bases and J shed 4 bases, with 8 bases lying between them. CDR3 length: 13 amino acids. The germline CDR1 and CDR2 sequences are SGDLS and YYNGEE. CDR3 nucleotide sequence: TGTGCCAGCAGCGTTGGCAGGTCAGATACGCAGTATTTT. As protein: CASSVGRSDTQYF. Full variable domain (outside the CDR3, taken from reference TRBV9 and TRBJ2-3): DSGVTQTPKHLITATGQRVTLRCSPRSGDLSVYWYQQSLDQGLQFLIQYYNGEERAKGNILERFSAQQFPDLHSELNLSSLELGDSALYFCASSVGRSDTQYFGPGTRLTVL.